What follows are 23 T cell receptor beta chains derived from one specimen sequenced in a study of OX40 agonist ivuxolimab in advanced cancers. Here immunoSEQ multiplex PCR was the method, and the copy in TCRdb shows in-frame clones only, minus some. The sample comprises some 97,000 clones, 80% to 95% of which are singletons, and 0.54% rests with the top ten. The source was CD4+ or CD8+ T cells sorted from blood, collected in a trial of the OX40 agonist ivuxolimab. All receptors derive from an adult with an advanced solid tumor such as melanoma, head and neck, liver or kidney cancer.

The chain is built from TRBV6-5 and TRBJ2-7; maybe TRBD1 (5 bases). The V end was cut by 5 bases, the J end by 0 bases, with 14 bases between. The CDR3 is 15 amino acids. Germline V CDR1 and CDR2: MNHEY, SVGAGI. The chain's CDR3 is CASSKRQSTSYEQYF. DNA for the CDR3: TGTGCCAGCAGTAAACGACAGTCTACCTCCTACGAGCAGTACTTC.

Only a few counts were recorded for this clone. The chain carries TRBV4-2 and TRBJ1-2; no clear D gene. The V and J ends lost 0 bases and 4 bases respectively, with 3 bases between them. Germline CDR1 reads LGHNA; CDR2 reads YNFKEQ. This CDR3 comprises 12 residues. The DNA for the CDR3 is TGTGCCAGCAGCCAAGAACTCTATGGCTACACCTTC. Amino acid sequence: CASSQELYGYTF.

A single count supports this clone. The rearrangement joins TRBV6-1 to TRBJ2-4; D is uncertain. Trimming took off 4 bases at V and 1 base at J, with 8 bases between the two ends. This CDR3 is built from 14 residues. CDR1 and CDR2 (germline): MNHNS, SASEGT. CDR3 DNA sequence: TGTGCCAGCAGTGGGTCCGGGGCCAAAAACATTCAGTACTTC. Residues: CASSGSGAKNIQYF.

The chain joins TRBV7-2 to TRBJ2-3, with TRBD2 matching over 7 bases. CDR3 length equals 17 residues. V lost 5 bases and J lost 3; bases outside the gene matches: 14. Germline values: CDR1 SGHTA, CDR2 FQGNSA. The CDR3 region has the DNA TGTGCCAGCAGCCTCCAATCCGGGGGAGGGCCAACAGATACGCAGTATTTT. This sequence encodes CASSLQSGGGPTDTQYF. The whole variable domain, filled in from reference TRBV7-2 and TRBJ2-3, reads GAGVSQSPSNKVTEKGKDVELRCDPISGHTALYWYRQSLGQGLEFLIYFQGNSAPDKSGLPSDRFSAERTGGSVSTLTIQRTQQEDSAVYLCASSLQSGGGPTDTQYFGPGTRLTVL.

This rearrangement joins TRBV4-1 to TRBJ1-2; D is perhaps TRBD1 (5 bases). In germline, CDR1 is MGHRA, CDR2 YSYEKL. V was clipped by 3 bases and J by 5 bases, with 16 bases between them. The CDR3 contains 15 residues. As DNA, the CDR3 is TGCGCCAGCAGCCAGTCGTTCAGGACATTGTATGGCTACACCTTC. It specifies CASSQSFRTLYGYTF.

In its sample, this clone was seen once. CDR3 bases: TGTGCCAGCAGTCCAGGGGGACAGGGGATAACTGAAGCTTTCTTT. As protein: CASSPGGQGITEAFF. The chain is built from TRBV28 and TRBJ1-1; TRBD1 matches 10 bases. V shed 5 bases, J shed 5 bases, and the junction held 8 bases outside the gene matches. The CDR3 contains 15 residues. Germline-derived CDR1 and CDR2 are MDHEN and SYDVKM.

V usage is TRBV28 and J usage is TRBJ2-7; D is unresolved. CDR1 and CDR2 (germline): MDHEN, SYDVKM. Trimming took 3 bases from V and 5 from J, leaving 8 bases between them. There are 12 residues in the CDR3. This CDR3 is CASSFLSNEQYF. In DNA, the CDR3 is TGTGCCAGCAGTTTTTTAAGCAACGAGCAGTACTTC.

The chain combines TRBV6-5 with TRBJ1-2, with D possibly being TRBD1 (5 bases). Germline-derived CDR1 and CDR2 are MNHEY and SVGAGI. V was pared by 0 bases and J by 8 bases, with 16 bases between. CDR3 length: 15 amino acids. For the CDR3, the DNA is TGTGCCAGCAGTTACTCAGGCAGGGCCCCTGGCGGCTACACCTTC. This encodes CASSYSGRAPGGYTF.

The chain recombines TRBV18 with TRBJ2-7, with a weak D call TRBD2 (6 bases). Germline V gives CDR1 KGHSH, CDR2 LQKENI. Trimming pared 5 bases from V and 0 bases from J, leaving 14 bases between. The CDR3 sequence is 15 residues long. The CDR3 nucleotides read TGTGCCAGCTCATCCGGCGGGACCCTCTCCTACGAGCAGTACTTC. Translated: CASSSGGTLSYEQYF.

V usage is TRBV7-6 and J usage is TRBJ2-3; perhaps TRBD2 as D (6 bases). Germline V gene sequence: CDR1 SGHVS, CDR2 FNYEAQ. Trimming took off 3 bases at V and 0 bases at J, with 10 bases between the two ends. This CDR3 is built from 15 residues. This CDR3 reads CASSFSGPSTDTQYF. In DNA, the CDR3 is TGTGCCAGCAGCTTTAGCGGACCTAGCACAGATACGCAGTATTTT. Supplemented by reference TRBV7-6 and TRBJ2-3, the full variable domain reads GAGVSQSPRYKVTKRGQDVALRCDPISGHVSLYWYRQALGQGPEFLTYFNYEAQQDKSGLPNDRFSAERPEGSISTLTIQRTEQRDSAMYRCASSFSGPSTDTQYFGPGTRLTVL.

This clone was found once. DNA for the CDR3: TGTGCCAGCGCGGGACTAGCGGGATTTAATGAGCAGTTCTTC. Residues: CASAGLAGFNEQFF. This chain links TRBV2 with TRBJ2-1; 13 bases align to TRBD2. The CDR3 extends over 14 amino acids. The ends lost 8 bases at V and 7 bases at J; junction bases unmatched: 5. Germline V lookup: CDR1 SNHLY, CDR2 FYNNEI.

This chain joins TRBV15 and TRBJ2-4, with a possible D match to TRBD1 (6 bases). The CDR3 spans 16 residues. The germline CDR1 and CDR2 sequences are LNHNV and YYDKDF (reference sequence). The ends were cut back, 2 bases at V and 0 bases at J, with 11 bases in the middle. The DNA for the CDR3 is TGTGCCACCAGCAGACAGGGGTTTATAGCCAAAAACATTCAGTACTTC. Translation gives CATSRQGFIAKNIQYF.

CDR3 loop: CASTYLGGYEQYF. In nucleotides, the CDR3 is TGTGCCAGCACCTACTTAGGGGGCTACGAGCAGTACTTC. J is TRBJ2-7 and V is TRBV5-4, with D possibly TRBD1 on 6 matching bases. V dropped 6 bases and J dropped 3 bases, with 13 bases sitting between them. The CDR3 runs 13 residues. Germline assignment: CDR1 SGHNT and CDR2 YYREEE (reference sequence).

The chain joins TRBV5-4 to TRBJ2-1, with D tentatively TRBD2 (7 bases). V gave up 4 bases and J gave up 9 bases, with 17 bases separating them. This CDR3 comprises 14 residues. CDR1 and CDR2 (germline): SGHNT, YYREEE (reference sequence). The CDR3, as DNA: TGTGCCAGCAGCGCTGGGGGGGCCGGGGGTGAGCAGTTCTTC. Its translation is CASSAGGAGGEQFF.

This clone appeared once. This chain joins TRBV7-2 and TRBJ2-1, with no clear D. The CDR3 has 14 residues. Trimming shortened V by 1 base and J by 5 bases, and 9 bases separated the two germline ends. Germline-derived CDR1 and CDR2 are SGHTA and FQGNSA. DNA of the CDR3: TGTGCCAGCAGCTTAGTTATTGGTCACAATGAGCAGTTCTTC. Residues: CASSLVIGHNEQFF.

This clone came up many times. The chain recombines TRBV7-6 with TRBJ2-1; 10 positions match TRBD2. V was clipped by 2 bases and J by 10 bases; unmatched bases: 14. This CDR3 comprises 17 residues. Germline V gene sequence: CDR1 SGHVS, CDR2 FNYEAQ. The CDR3 is CASSLSGSGRVLAEQFF. CDR3 bases: TGTGCCAGCAGCTTATCTGGCAGCGGGAGGGTTTTGGCCGAGCAGTTCTTC.

The chain joins TRBV19 to TRBJ2-3; D might be TRBD1 (5 bases). The CDR3 is 15 residues long. Looked up from germline, CDR1 is LNHDA and CDR2 is SQIVND (reference sequence). Between the trimmed V and J ends, which lost 0 bases and 3 bases, there was a span of 10 bases. The CDR3 spells CASSIDRVETDTQYF. CDR3 DNA: TGTGCCAGTAGTATAGACAGGGTGGAGACAGATACGCAGTATTTT.

This chain links TRBV4-2 with TRBJ2-5; TRBD2 matches 11 bases. The CDR3 totals 16 residues. The trim removed 4 bases at V and 7 bases at J, leaving 11 bases unmatched. Germline assignment: CDR1 LGHNA and CDR2 YNFKEQ. The CDR3 DNA reads TGTGCCAGCAGCCTCGGGACTAGCGGAGGGAGTGTGACCCAGTACTTC. It codes for CASSLGTSGGSVTQYF.

The genes are TRBV11-2 and TRBJ2-1, with 7 bases matching TRBD2. The CDR3 totals 16 residues. The germline gives CDR1 SGHAT, CDR2 FQNNGV. The V and J ends lost 2 bases and 3 bases, in that order; junction bases with no gene match: 7. The CDR3 DNA reads TGTGCCAGCAGCTTACGCCTAGCGGCCGACTACAATGAGCAGTTCTTC. It translates to CASSLRLAADYNEQFF.

In its sample, this clone was seen once. The chain carries TRBV6-1 and TRBJ2-7; 11 nucleotides align to TRBD2. Trimming removed 6 bases from V and 5 bases from J; junction bases left unmatched: 9. This CDR3 spans 15 amino acids. The V gene's germline CDR1 is MNHNS and CDR2 SASEGT. For the CDR3, the DNA is TGTGCCAGCAGGCCGCCACTAGCGGGAGTTCACGAGCAGTACTTC. The encoded protein is CASRPPLAGVHEQYF.

The V gene is TRBV7-9, the J gene TRBJ1-1; no clear D. The CDR3 consists of 15 residues. Trimming cost V 4 bases and J 2 bases, with 14 bases left between them. Germline V gene lookup returns CDR1 SEHNR and CDR2 FQNEAQ (reference sequence). CDR3 DNA: TGTGCCAGCAGCTCTTCGAGGTTTGGCAACACTGAAGCTTTCTTT. This translates into CASSSSRFGNTEAFF. Complete variable domain (other parts from reference TRBV7-9 and TRBJ1-1): DTGVSQNPRHKITKRGQNVTFRCDPISEHNRLYWYRQTLGQGPEFLTYFQNEAQLEKSRLLSDRFSAERPKGSFSTLEIQRTEQGDSAMYLCASSSSRFGNTEAFFGQGTRLTVV.

This rearrangement joins TRBV18 to TRBJ1-1, with no clear D. V was shortened by 3 bases and J by 4 bases, with 9 bases between the two germline ends. The CDR3 runs to 13 residues. CDR1 KGHSH and CDR2 LQKENI come from the germline V gene. In DNA form, the CDR3 reads TGTGCCAGCTCACCGGCAGTGCGCACTGAAGCTTTCTTT. Its translation is CASSPAVRTEAFF.

The chain uses TRBV19 and TRBJ1-2; 7 bases are a match to TRBD1. The CDR3 loop spans 11 amino acids. With 9 bases clipped from V and 6 bases from J, the junction kept 4 bases outside the gene matches. Germline V CDR1 and CDR2: LNHDA, SQIVND (reference sequence). The CDR3 nucleotides read TGTGCCAGCGATGACAGGGATGGCTACACCTTC. It encodes CASDDRDGYTF.